The 14 T cell receptor beta chains given below trace back to one sample, sequenced in a study of radiation and T cells in renal cell carcinoma. The method was immunoSEQ multiplex PCR; TCRdb's version includes in-frame clones alone and lacks a portion of them. The data show approximately 70,000 clones, 70% to 80% seen once. Time point denoted: blood 4 weeks post-SBRT, at nephrectomy. Specified treatment: 15 Gy SBRT to primary tumor, nephrectomy 4 weeks later. This sample comprised blood, obtained from a patient whose treatment included radiotherapy and nephrectomy. Receptors originate from a man aged 60 to 75 with renal cell carcinoma.

This clone showed up just a few times. The chain carries TRBV7-2 and TRBJ2-6; D not resolved. CDR1 and CDR2 from the germline V gene are SGHTA and FQGNSA. The CDR3 runs 15 residues. Between the trimmed V and J ends, which lost 1 base and 0 bases, there was a span of 4 bases. The CDR3 sequence is CASSLDDSGANVLTF. CDR3 DNA: TGTGCCAGCAGCTTAGATGACTCTGGGGCCAACGTCCTGACTTTC. Full variable domain (outside the CDR3, taken from reference TRBV7-2 and TRBJ2-6): GAGVSQSPSNKVTEKGKDVELRCDPISGHTALYWYRQSLGQGLEFLIYFQGNSAPDKSGLPSDRFSAERTGGSVSTLTIQRTQQEDSAVYLCASSLDDSGANVLTFGAGSRLTVL.

Written as DNA, the CDR3 is TGTGCCTGCCGACTGACGTACAATGAGCAGTTCTTC. The encoded protein is CACRLTYNEQFF. This chain connects TRBV30 to TRBJ2-1; no reliable D call. V was cut by 6 bases and J by 4 bases, with 10 bases left in between. CDR1 is GTSNPN, CDR2 SVGIG, per germline (reference sequence). The CDR3 covers 12 residues.

This clone has just a few counts. The chain uses TRBV9 and TRBJ2-5, with 7 bases that match TRBD2. The CDR3 extends over 15 amino acids. V lost 3 bases to trimming and J lost 5 bases; unmatched junction nucleotides: 10. Germline values: CDR1 SGDLS, CDR2 YYNGEE. The CDR3: CASSGISTGRETQYF. Here the CDR3 DNA reads TGTGCCAGCAGCGGAATTTCAACCGGGAGGGAGACCCAGTACTTC.

The chain has TRBV18 and TRBJ1-1; D possibly corresponds to TRBD1 (6 bases). The CDR3 is 18 amino acids. Germline lookup yields CDR1 KGHSH and CDR2 LQKENI. Trimming shortened V by 3 bases and J by 2 bases, and 22 bases separated the two germline ends. The CDR3 coding sequence is TGTGCCAGCTCACCCGGGGTACTCGGGGGCACGGGAAACACTGAAGCTTTCTTT. It codes for CASSPGVLGGTGNTEAFF.

This sequence joins TRBV4-3 and TRBJ2-6, with a possible D match to TRBD2 (6 bases). There are 17 residues in the CDR3. The V and J ends lost 3 bases and 3 bases respectively, with 15 bases between them. The V gene's germline CDR1 is LGHNA and CDR2 YSLEER. As DNA, the CDR3 is TGCGCCAGCAGCCACCTATCAGGAGGGGTTGGGGCCAACGTCCTGACTTTC. Its translation is CASSHLSGGVGANVLTF.

The genes are TRBV4-3 and TRBJ2-2; TRBD2 matches at 11 bases. Trimming at V came to 2 bases and at J to 4 bases, leaving 6 bases not matched to a gene. The CDR3 sequence is 17 residues long. In germline, CDR1 is LGHNA, CDR2 YSLEER. CDR3 coding DNA: TGCGCCAGCAGCCAAAGTAGCGGGGGGGCCGGCACCGGGGAGCTGTTTTTT. Encoded protein: CASSQSSGGAGTGELFF.

This rearrangement joins TRBV2 to TRBJ1-2; D remains ambiguous. Germline V gene data show CDR1 as SNHLY and CDR2 as FYNNEI. Trimming shortened V by 7 bases and J by 2 bases, and 11 bases separated the two germline ends. This CDR3 is 13 amino acids long. As DNA, the CDR3 is TGTGCCAGCATTGCTCCTGAGAACTATGGCTACACCTTC. It is translated as CASIAPENYGYTF.

The chain joins TRBV19 to TRBJ1-1, with TRBD1 as a possible D gene (5 bases). Germline V gene lookup returns CDR1 LNHDA and CDR2 SQIVND (reference sequence). Trimming shortened V by 5 bases and J by 10 bases, and 23 bases separated the two germline ends. CDR3 length: 15 residues. The CDR3 sequence: CASSPIPGPSLVAFF. CDR3 coding DNA: TGTGCCAGTAGTCCCATTCCGGGACCCTCCCTCGTAGCTTTCTTT.

The rearrangement uses TRBV6-5 and TRBJ1-1, with D perhaps TRBD1 (6 bases). CDR1 and CDR2 (germline): MNHEY, SVGAGI. The germline V and J ends were trimmed by 11 bases and 5 bases, with 21 bases remaining between them. The CDR3 consists of 14 residues. CDR3 coding DNA: TGTGCCGCGCAGCGGGGGGGCTATCGGACTGAAGCTTTCTTT. Amino acids: CAAQRGGYRTEAFF.

The rearrangement uses TRBV6-5 and TRBJ1-6; D perhaps matches TRBD1 (6 bases). The CDR3 totals 16 residues. With 2 bases removed from V and 10 bases from J, the gap between germline ends came to 18 bases. CDR1 is MNHEY, CDR2 SVGAGI, per germline. This chain's CDR3 is CASSYILAGVGSPLHF. DNA of the CDR3: TGTGCCAGCAGTTACATTCTGGCAGGGGTAGGATCACCCCTCCACTTT.

This clone was detected a few times. This chain connects TRBV12-5 to TRBJ1-1, with D perhaps matching TRBD1 (5 bases). Germline V gene lookup returns CDR1 LGHNT and CDR2 FRNRAP. CDR3 length equals 13 residues. V dropped 5 bases and J dropped 8 bases, with 15 bases sitting between them. DNA of the CDR3: TGTGCTAGTGGTCCCCCTGTGGGGGAGGAAGCTTTCTTT. Amino acids: CASGPPVGEEAFF.

The chain carries TRBV6-4 and TRBJ2-1, with TRBD2 matching 10 bases. With 2 bases clipped from V and 7 bases from J, the junction kept 2 bases outside the gene matches. This CDR3 contains 14 residues. CDR1 is MRHNA, CDR2 SNTAGT, per germline. CDR3 DNA: TGTGCCAGCAGTGACACTAGCGGGAAGAATGAGCAGTTCTTC. This sequence encodes CASSDTSGKNEQFF.

V is TRBV5-1 and J is TRBJ2-3, with TRBD2 matching 10 bases. Germline V lookup: CDR1 SGHRS, CDR2 YFSETQ. CDR3 length: 17 amino acids. The V segment lost 2 bases and the J segment 3 bases; nucleotides outside the gene matches: 9. The CDR3 spells CASSLLAGRLLTDTQYF. Written as DNA, the CDR3 is TGCGCCAGCAGCTTACTAGCGGGAAGGTTGTTAACAGATACGCAGTATTTT.

This clone showed up just a few times. The genes are TRBV12-5 and TRBJ1-1, with TRBD1 matching over 7 bases. After removal of 6 bases from V and 13 bases from J, the junction contained 8 bases not matched to a gene. Germline assignment: CDR1 LGHNT and CDR2 FRNRAP. CDR3 length equals 11 residues. The CDR3 loop is CASGPRGQVFF. The CDR3 nucleotides read TGTGCTAGTGGACCGAGGGGGCAGGTTTTCTTT.